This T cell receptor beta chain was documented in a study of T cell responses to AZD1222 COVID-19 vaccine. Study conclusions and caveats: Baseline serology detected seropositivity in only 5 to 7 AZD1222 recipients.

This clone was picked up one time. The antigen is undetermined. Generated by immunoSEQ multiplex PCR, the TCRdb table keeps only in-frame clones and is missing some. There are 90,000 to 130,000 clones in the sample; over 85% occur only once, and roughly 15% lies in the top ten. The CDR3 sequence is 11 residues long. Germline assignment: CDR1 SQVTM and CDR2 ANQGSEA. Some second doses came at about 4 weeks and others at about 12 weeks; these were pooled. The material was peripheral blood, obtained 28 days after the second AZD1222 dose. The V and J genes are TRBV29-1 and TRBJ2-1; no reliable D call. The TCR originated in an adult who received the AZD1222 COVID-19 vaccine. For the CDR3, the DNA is TGCAGTTGGAAATTAGGCTTGGAGCAGTTCTTC. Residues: CSWKLGLEQFF.